This T cell receptor beta chain was retrieved from a study of blood T cells in healthy people across ages. This CDR3 has 17 residues. The germline V gene has CDR1 SGHRS and CDR2 YFSETQ. The ends were cut back, 0 bases at V and 0 bases at J, with 16 bases in the middle. Through a sample-barcoded 5' primer and a J-beta primer mix, a second PCR was run for about 6 to 11 cycles. TCRdb ran MiXCR on the 5' RACE reads and lists one entry per CDR3 protein. The profile shows some 1.5 million distinct CDR3 sequences, 28% of them singletons. This clonotype was picked up a small number of times. The specimen was blood. This sequence originates from a woman between 25 and 40 years old in good health. This chain links TRBV5-1 with TRBJ2-7, with D tentatively TRBD1 (6 bases). The CDR3 sequence: CASSLAPQGVTSYEQYF. Here the CDR3 DNA reads TGCGCCAGCAGCTTGGCTCCACAGGGAGTCACCTCCTACGAGCAGTACTTC. Based on the CDR3 plus reference TRBV5-1 and TRBJ2-7, the full variable domain is KAGVTQTPRYLIKTRGQQVTLSCSPISGHRSVSWYQQTPGQGLQFLFEYFSETQRNKGNFPGRFSGRQFSNSRSEMNVSTLELGDSALYLCASSLAPQGVTSYEQYFGPGTRLTVT.